The source of this T cell receptor beta chain is a study of cytomegalovirus exposure and HLA in healthy donors. This clone was detected a few times. Its antigen is not identified. V lost 6 bases to trimming and J lost 1 base; unmatched junction nucleotides: 5. The CDR3 has 15 residues. Germline CDR1 reads ENHRY; CDR2 reads SYGVKD. PCR primers comprised 60 Vbeta and 13 Jbeta primers. The protocol was immunoSEQ multiplex PCR, while the TCRdb copy is restricted to in-frame clones and leaves out a portion. The table records 120,000 or so clones, roughly four fifths of them present only once. General observations from the study: TCR beta chains associated with HLA were, in a later analysis, more clonally expanded than equally common others. Cytomegalovirus association was assigned to about 150 TCR beta chains. The number of N-insertions in an Asian-associated ancestry cluster was reportedly below the approximately 700-donor mean in a later analysis.

The chain is built from TRBV10-3 and TRBJ1-1, with 10 bases aligning to TRBD1. The receptor was isolated from a man between 18 and 35 years old in good health and CMV-seronegative. What was sequenced was PBMCs. CDR3 sequence: CAIRGTGDPNTEAFF. For the CDR3, the DNA is TGTGCCATCAGGGGGACAGGGGACCCGAACACTGAAGCTTTCTTT.